These T cell receptor beta chains were read from a single sample in a study of control samples from healthy donors and cancer patients. Method: immunoSEQ multiplex PCR; TCRdb's copy keeps in-frame clones and lacks some. The sample has 100,000 to 150,000 clones, approximately 91% seen once. What was sequenced was blood. Every receptor here comes from a man aged 50-60 years in good health. Both conserved end residues are trimmed from each CDR3. The D gene is left open where the match is weak.

>TRBD2|TRBJ2-3|TRBV29-1
SVEGTSGATDTQY
>NA|TRBJ2-7|TRBV11-3
ASSLFGTRGYEQY
>NA|TRBJ2-3|TRBV5-1
ASSLGAGSGADTQY
>NA|TRBJ1-1|TRBV11-2
ASSTPRGGVLVNTEAF
>NA|TRBJ1-2|TRBV30
TGGRLGYGYT
>NA|TRBJ2-7|TRBV18
ASSPFDGHYEQY
>NA|TRBJ2-5|TRBV23-1
ASSQSGRATTGSEETQY
>TRBD1|TRBJ1-2|TRBV29-1
SVDVWAGGWGGYT
>NA|TRBJ2-7|TRBV2
ASSGATIYEQY
>NA|TRBJ2-5|TRBV15
ATSRDRASGETQY
>NA|TRBJ1-1|TRBV12-3/TRBV12-4
ASSLVGQDKAF
>NA|TRBJ2-7|TRBV5-1
ASSLETSYEQY
>NA|TRBJ2-1|TRBV5-8
ASSFQGSSYNEQF
>NA|TRBJ2-3|TRBV12-3/TRBV12-4
ASSLMTPGTQY
>TRBD2|TRBJ2-3|TRBV3-1/TRBV3-2
ASSQGLAGASDTQY
>NA|TRBJ1-5|TRBV18
ASSPTDRNYQPQH
>TRBD1|TRBJ1-2|TRBV10-1
ASSPDRFYGYT
>NA|TRBJ2-2|TRBV5-1
ASSLDRKATGELF
>TRBD1|TRBJ2-7|TRBV5-1
ASSGTGGYEQY
>TRBD2|TRBJ2-1|TRBV24-1
ATAARGGYNEQF
>TRBD2|TRBJ2-5|TRBV9
ASSAPNGQRGSWVQETQY
>NA|TRBJ1-4|TRBV21-1
ASSKGTGTGRCDEKLF
>NA|TRBJ1-2|TRBV18
ASSLRTESYGYT
>NA|TRBJ2-7|TRBV5-4
AWALGNDYEQY
>TRBD1|TRBJ2-7|TRBV29-1
SVATGGPGLEQY